This T cell receptor beta chain was retrieved from a study of identical twins. Germline V lookup: CDR1 SGHKS, CDR2 YYEKEE (reference sequence). The V and J ends lost 4 bases and 8 bases, in that order; junction bases with no gene match: 12. The CDR3 sequence is 15 residues long. TCRdb itself ran the 5' RACE reads through MiXCR, one entry per CDR3 protein. The sample includes some 900,000 distinct CDR3 sequences, 9% to 15% seen only once; the top ten take roughly 1.6%. Findings and caveats of the study: Memory repertoires showed no such pattern, whereas abundant cord blood beta clonotypes carried fewer insertions. Surplus twin overlap in beta out-of-frame sequences was less pronounced.

Only a few counts were recorded for this clonotype. Its antigen is as yet unknown. A further study also used this sample, focusing on yellow fever vaccine responses in identical twins.

The source is a woman in her late teens or twenties in good health. The sequencing sample was made of PBMCs. V is TRBV5-5 and J is TRBJ1-2; 9 nucleotides agree with TRBD1. Written as DNA, the CDR3 is TGTGCCAGCAGCGCGACCGGGACAGGGCTTGTCGGCTACACCTTC. Protein sequence: CASSATGTGLVGYTF.